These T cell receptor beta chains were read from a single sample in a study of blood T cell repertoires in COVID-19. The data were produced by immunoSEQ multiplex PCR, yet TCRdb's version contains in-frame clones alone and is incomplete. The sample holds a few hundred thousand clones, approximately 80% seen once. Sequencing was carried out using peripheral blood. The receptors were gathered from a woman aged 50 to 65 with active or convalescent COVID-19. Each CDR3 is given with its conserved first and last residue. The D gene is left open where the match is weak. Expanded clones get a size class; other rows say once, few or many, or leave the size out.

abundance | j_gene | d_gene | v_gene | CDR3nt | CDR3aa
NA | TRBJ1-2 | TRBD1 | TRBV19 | TGTGCCAGTAGTGACAGGGAGAACTATGGCTACACCTTC | CASSDRENYGYTF
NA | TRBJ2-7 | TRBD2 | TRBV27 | TGTGCCAGCAGGTACCGACTAGCGTTCTCCTACGAGCAGTACTTC | CASRYRLAFSYEQYF
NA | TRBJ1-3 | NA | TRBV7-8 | TGTGCCAGCAGCTTCGGGGGTGGAAACACCATATATTTT | CASSFGGGNTIYF
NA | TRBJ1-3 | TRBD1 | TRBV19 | TGTGCCAGTAGTGCACGGGACAGGCTCTCTGGAAACACCATATATTTT | CASSARDRLSGNTIYF
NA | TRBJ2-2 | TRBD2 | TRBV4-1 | TGCGCCAGCAGCCAGACTAGCGGAGTGAACACCGGGGAGCTGTTTTTT | CASSQTSGVNTGELFF
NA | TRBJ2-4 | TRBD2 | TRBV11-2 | TGTGCCAGCAGCTTAGATCCCGAACGTGGACTAGCGAACATTCAGTACTTC | CASSLDPERGLANIQYF
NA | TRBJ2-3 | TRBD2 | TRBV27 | TGTGCCAGCAGTACTATTCGGACTAGCGATACAAGTACGCAGTATTTT | CASSTIRTSDTSTQYF
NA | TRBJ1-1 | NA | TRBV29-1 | TGCAGCGTTGGGGGCAGAGTGAACACTGAAGCTTTCTTT | CSVGGRVNTEAFF
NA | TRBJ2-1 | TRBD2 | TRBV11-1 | TGTGCCAGCAGCGCATGGACTAGCGGGATGACTGAGCAGTTCTTC | CASSAWTSGMTEQFF
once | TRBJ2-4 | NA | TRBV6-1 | TGTGCCAGCAGTGATGGGCTGGCGAACATTCAGTACTTC | CASSDGLANIQYF
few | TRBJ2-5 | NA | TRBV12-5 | TGTGCTAGTACCCCCGGACAGCTTCAAGAGACCCAGTACTTC | CASTPGQLQETQYF
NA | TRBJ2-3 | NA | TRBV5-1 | TGCGCCAGCAGCAGTGGACAGCTCACAGATACGCAGTATTTT | CASSSGQLTDTQYF
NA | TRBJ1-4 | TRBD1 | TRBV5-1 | TGCGCCAGCAGCTTGGGAAGGGACAGCCTATTCACTAATGAAAAACTGTTTTTT | CASSLGRDSLFTNEKLFF
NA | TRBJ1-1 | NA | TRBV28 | TGTGCCAGCAGTCCGGGTTGGGCTGAAGCTTTCTTT | CASSPGWAEAFF